This T cell receptor (beta chain) was observed in a study of blood T cell repertoires in COVID-19 (dated by TCRdb to 2018 to 2020). Describing the broader study: Samples covering the acute and convalescent phases of COVID-19 were provided by collaborators in the United States, Italy and Spain. The prospective study material was composed of cDNA or gDNA derived from T cells, B-cell-depleted T cells, or PBMCs. Subjects who had been exposed to COVID-19, were actively infected with it, or had recovered from it provided the deeply sampled blood TCRbeta repertoires that made up the dataset. The repertoires were released in a freely available public database intended as a resource for research on the immune response to SARS-CoV-2. The samples were drawn from two sources: the first 160 participants of the ongoing ImmuneRACE study, and 1,200 or so subjects contributed by 6 global collaborators. A de-identified subject ID, COVID-19 status, age in years and sex were almost always included in the sample metadata. Where available, HLA class I and class II types were taken from metadata supplied by the sample provider and were not determined by assay-based typing. General study outcomes and caveats: The quantity of clinical and demographic metadata differed by source and by participant and was supplied without curation.

For this clone: The antigen it recognizes is unknown. Base qualities are not provided; no much larger clone lies one nucleotide away.

Another Seattle source contributed samples from volunteer blood donors who had recovered from COVID-19. Whole blood was collected in K2EDTA tubes by collaborating institutions according to the institutions' own protocols. For TCRbeta analysis, collaborators shipped samples in one of three forms: frozen whole blood, isolated PBMCs, or DNA extracted from either of those sample types. CDR1 and CDR2, per the germline V gene, are SGHVS and FNYEAQ. The CDR3 covers 15 residues, taking in both the cysteine and the phenylalanine. CDR3 DNA is the only sequence kept; it has 45 bases, read in frame from the first base. Relative to germline, V is 1 base shorter and J is 0 bases shorter, with 7 bases between their ends. TCRbeta CDR3 regions were amplified from genomic DNA using the immunoSEQ Assay, a bias-controlled multiplex PCR. The original methods were these. The number of nucleated cells in each sample was estimated by amplification of reference gene primers within the assay. Sequence reads were collapsed and filtered to measure the absolute abundance of every unique TCRbeta CDR3 rearrangement. For each sample, productive Simpson clonality was calculated as the square root of Simpson's diversity index over productive rearrangements. TCRdb carries this immuneACCESS record with in-frame sequences only. Its versions omit some clonotypes, under half of them owing to an unresolved V gene in the studies checked, with the rest unexplained. D and trimming come from the DNA, and the V and J calls and clone size come from that table. This sample is represented by roughly 290,000 clones; more than 75% of them were singletons. The ten largest clones take up approximately 7.8% of the sample.

The sequence joins TRBV7-6 to TRBJ1-3, with the D gene not clear enough to name. The sample comprised peripheral blood. This TCR was recovered from a woman between 45 and 60 years old who had recovered from COVID-19. The nucleotides read TGTGCCAGCAGCTTAGGGGCTACCTCTGGAAACACCATATATTTT. This codes for CASSLGATSGNTIYF.